The entry that follows covers one T cell receptor beta chain sequence. Its antigen specificity is not known. No per-base quality is available; no much larger clone lies one base away. TCRbeta CDR3 regions were amplified from genomic DNA by means of the immunoSEQ Assay, a bias-controlled multiplex PCR. The paper's data handling went like this. The number of nucleated cells in each sample was estimated from the amplification of reference gene primers within the assay. To quantify the absolute abundance of each unique TCRbeta CDR3 rearrangement, sequence reads were collapsed and filtered. For each sample, productive Simpson clonality was calculated as the square root of Simpson's diversity index across productive rearrangements. The immuneACCESS repertoire file appears here via TCRdb, limited to in-frame rearrangements. These files lack a portion of the clones; in checked studies, under half of the deficit traces to unresolved V genes, and the cause of the others is not known. V and J calls and clone size are as listed in that table; D and trimming were resolved from the DNA. This sample holds approximately 40,000 clones; about 88% were observed only once. The top ten constitute about 2% of the sample.

The sample is drawn from a study of blood T cell repertoires in COVID-19 (dated by TCRdb to about 2020). A note on the overall study: Samples covering the acute and convalescent phases of COVID-19 were provided by collaborators in the United States, Italy and Spain. Nearly every sample came with metadata listing a de-identified subject ID, COVID-19 status, age in years and sex. The repertoires were made available in a free public database intended to serve as a resource for research on the immune response to SARS-CoV-2. The prospective study material was composed of cDNA or gDNA derived from T cells, B-cell-depleted T cells, or PBMCs. Samples came from the ongoing ImmuneRACE study (first 160 participants) plus 1,254 subjects from 6 global collaborators. Where available, HLA class I and class II types were obtained from metadata supplied by the sample provider rather than from assay-based typing. The dataset comprised deeply sampled blood TCRbeta repertoires from subjects exposed to, actively infected with, or recovered from COVID-19.

Summary of the overall study and its limitations: The quantity of clinical and demographic metadata differed by source and by participant and was supplied without curation.

Each collaborating institution followed its own protocols to collect whole blood in K2EDTA tubes. Collaborator samples were shipped for TCRbeta analysis as frozen whole blood, isolated PBMCs, or DNA extracted from either sample type. This TCR came from a human donor in a cohort sampled during active COVID-19. Sequenced: peripheral blood.

The nucleotide sequence reads TGTGCCAGCAGCTTACCGGGGGGGAATGAGCAGTTCTTC. Translated, it gives CASSLPGGNEQFF. The receptor chain draws on TRBV7-6 and TRBJ2-1, and 8 junction bases match TRBD2. The CDR3 has 13 amino acids, counting the end cysteine and phenylalanine. Only CDR3 DNA remains: 39 bases, in frame from the first base. The germline V gene yields SGHVS for CDR1 and FNYEAQ for CDR2. Here V drops 2 bases and J drops 7 bases, and the junction holds 1 base not matched to any gene.